This T cell receptor beta chain was recorded in a study of cytomegalovirus exposure and HLA in healthy donors. Germline lookup yields CDR1 SSHAT and CDR2 FNYEAQ (reference sequence). There are 14 residues in the CDR3. The V and J ends lost 0 bases and 7 bases respectively, with 13 bases between them. PCR was performed using 60 Vbeta and 13 Jbeta primers. Libraries were prepared by immunoSEQ multiplex PCR; TCRdb keeps only in-frame clonotypes and omits some of them. The table has about 81,000 clones, just over 75% seen once. This clonotype was obtained from a man aged 45-65 years in good health and CMV-seropositive. The rearrangement uses TRBV7-7 and TRBJ2-7, with D possibly being TRBD2 (5 bases). Sequencing was done on a sample of PBMCs. The CDR3 here is CASSLALTAGEQYF. The CDR3, as DNA: TGTGCCAGCAGCTTAGCGCTAACCGCGGGTGAGCAGTACTTC.